This T cell receptor (beta chain) emerged from a study of OX40 agonist ivuxolimab in advanced cancers. Looked up from germline, CDR1 is LNHDA and CDR2 is SQIVND (reference sequence). This CDR3 comprises 17 residues. Trimming pared 1 base from V and 4 bases from J, leaving 16 bases between. Notes on this clone: Its specificity is not known.

Profiling relied on immunoSEQ multiplex PCR, and the TCRdb table lists in-frame clones only, not all of them. The top ten hold around 0.56% of the sample, which has 69,000 or so clones, around 88% seen once. Whole-study findings and limits: In general, CD8+ T cells held more expanded clones than CD4+ did, on average.

The sequenced sample was CD4+ or CD8+ T cells sorted from blood, obtained in a trial of the OX40 agonist ivuxolimab. The J gene is TRBJ1-4, the V gene TRBV19, with D tentatively TRBD1 (6 bases). The TCR sequence derives from an adult with an advanced solid tumor such as melanoma, head and neck, liver or kidney cancer. CDR3 loop: CASSIGGLSGDNEKLFF. The CDR3 DNA reads TGTGCCAGTAGTATAGGGGGGCTCTCGGGAGATAATGAAAAACTGTTTTTT.